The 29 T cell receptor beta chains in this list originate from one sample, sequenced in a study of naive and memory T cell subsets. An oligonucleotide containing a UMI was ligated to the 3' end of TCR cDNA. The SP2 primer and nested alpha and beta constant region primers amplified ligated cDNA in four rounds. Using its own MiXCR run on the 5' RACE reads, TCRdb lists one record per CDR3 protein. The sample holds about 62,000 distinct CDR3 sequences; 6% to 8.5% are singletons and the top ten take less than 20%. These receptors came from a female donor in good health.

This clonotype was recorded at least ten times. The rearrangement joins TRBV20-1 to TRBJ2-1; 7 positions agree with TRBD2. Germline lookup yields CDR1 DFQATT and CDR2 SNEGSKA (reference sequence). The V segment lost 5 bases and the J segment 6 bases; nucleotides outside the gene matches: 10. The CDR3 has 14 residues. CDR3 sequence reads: CSALTSLNANEQFF. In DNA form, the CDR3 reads TGCAGTGCTCTGACTAGCCTAAATGCCAATGAGCAGTTCTTC.

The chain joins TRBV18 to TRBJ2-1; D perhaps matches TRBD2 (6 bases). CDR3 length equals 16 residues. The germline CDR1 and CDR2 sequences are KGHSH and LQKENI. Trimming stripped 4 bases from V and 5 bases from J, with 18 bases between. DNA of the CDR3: TGTGCCAGCTCACGGCACCGGGGGTCGCAAAACAATGAGCAGTTCTTC. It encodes CASSRHRGSQNNEQFF.

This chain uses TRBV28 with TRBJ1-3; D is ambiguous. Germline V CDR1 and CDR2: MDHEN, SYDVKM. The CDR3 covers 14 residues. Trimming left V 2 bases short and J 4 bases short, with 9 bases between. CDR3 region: CASSLGGGGNTIYF. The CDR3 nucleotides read TGTGCCAGCAGTTTAGGAGGTGGGGGAAACACCATATATTTT. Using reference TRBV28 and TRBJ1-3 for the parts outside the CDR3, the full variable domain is DVKVTQSSRYLVKRTGEKVFLECVQDMDHENMFWYRQDPGLGLRLIYFSYDVKMKEKGDIPEGYSVSREKKERFSLILESASTNQTSMYLCASSLGGGGNTIYFGEGSWLTVV.

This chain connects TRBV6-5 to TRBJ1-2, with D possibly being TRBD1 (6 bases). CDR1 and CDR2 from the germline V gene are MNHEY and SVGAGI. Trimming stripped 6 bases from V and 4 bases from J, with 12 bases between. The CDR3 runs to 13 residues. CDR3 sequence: CASRPGQSYGYTF. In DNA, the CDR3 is TGTGCCAGCAGACCCGGACAGTCCTATGGCTACACCTTC.

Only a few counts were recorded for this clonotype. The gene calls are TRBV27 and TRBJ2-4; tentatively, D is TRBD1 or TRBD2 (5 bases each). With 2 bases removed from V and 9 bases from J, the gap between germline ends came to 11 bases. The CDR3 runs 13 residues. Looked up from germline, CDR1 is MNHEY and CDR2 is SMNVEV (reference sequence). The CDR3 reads CASSLGGFGIQYF. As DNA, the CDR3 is TGTGCCAGCAGTTTAGGGGGTTTTGGCATTCAGTACTTC.

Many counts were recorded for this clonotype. The CDR3 loop reads CASSPTDRAYTEAFF. The DNA of the CDR3 is TGCGCCAGCAGCCCAACGGACAGGGCTTACACTGAAGCTTTCTTT. This rearrangement joins TRBV5-1 to TRBJ1-1; 8 bases agree with TRBD1. Trimming took 4 bases from V and 3 from J; bases not matched to a gene: 8. Looked up from germline, CDR1 is SGHRS and CDR2 is YFSETQ. This CDR3 is built from 15 residues.

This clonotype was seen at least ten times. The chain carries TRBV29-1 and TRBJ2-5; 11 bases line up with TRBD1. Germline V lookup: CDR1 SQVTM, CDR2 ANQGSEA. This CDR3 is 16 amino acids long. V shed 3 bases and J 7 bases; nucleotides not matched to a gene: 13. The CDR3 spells CSVDIRDRGVYGTQYF. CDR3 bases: TGCAGCGTTGACATCCGGGACAGGGGGGTCTATGGGACCCAGTACTTC.

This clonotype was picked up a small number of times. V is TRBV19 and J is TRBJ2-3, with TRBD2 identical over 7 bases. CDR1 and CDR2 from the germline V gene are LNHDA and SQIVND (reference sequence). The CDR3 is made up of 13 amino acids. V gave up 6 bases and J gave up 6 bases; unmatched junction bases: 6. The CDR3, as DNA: TGTGCCAGTAGATCCAGCGGGGATGATACGCAGTATTTT. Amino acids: CASRSSGDDTQYF.

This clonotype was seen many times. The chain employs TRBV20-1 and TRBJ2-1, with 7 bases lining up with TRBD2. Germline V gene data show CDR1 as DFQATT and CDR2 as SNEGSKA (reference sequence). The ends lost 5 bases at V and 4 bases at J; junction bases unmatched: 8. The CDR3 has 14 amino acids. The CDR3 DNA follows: TGCAGTGCTCGGGGGGAGAGTGAATACAATGAGCAGTTCTTC. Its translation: CSARGESEYNEQFF.

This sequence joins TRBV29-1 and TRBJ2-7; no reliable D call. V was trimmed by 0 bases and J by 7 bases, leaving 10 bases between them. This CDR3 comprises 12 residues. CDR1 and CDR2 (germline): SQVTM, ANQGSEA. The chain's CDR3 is CSVEDPPLEQYF. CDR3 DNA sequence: TGCAGCGTTGAAGATCCCCCTTTGGAGCAGTACTTC.

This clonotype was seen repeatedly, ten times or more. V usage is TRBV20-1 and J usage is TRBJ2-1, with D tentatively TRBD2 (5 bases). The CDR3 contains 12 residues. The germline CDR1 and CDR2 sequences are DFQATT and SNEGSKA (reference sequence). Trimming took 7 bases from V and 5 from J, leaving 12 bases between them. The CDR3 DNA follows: TGCAGTGGTGAGGGCGTGAACAATGAGCAGTTCTTC. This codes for CSGEGVNNEQFF.

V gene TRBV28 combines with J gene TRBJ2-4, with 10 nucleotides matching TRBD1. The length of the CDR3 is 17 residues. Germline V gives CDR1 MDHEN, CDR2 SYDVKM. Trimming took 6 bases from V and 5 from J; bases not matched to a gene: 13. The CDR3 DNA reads TGTGCCAGCAGGAGATTAAGGGCCGGGACAGGGGAAAACATTCAGTACTTC. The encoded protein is CASRRLRAGTGENIQYF.

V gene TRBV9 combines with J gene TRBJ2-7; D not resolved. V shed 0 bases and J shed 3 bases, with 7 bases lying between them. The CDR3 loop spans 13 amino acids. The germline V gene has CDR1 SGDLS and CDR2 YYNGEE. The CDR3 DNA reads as TGTGCCAGCAGCGTAGGTGAAGACTACGAGCAGTACTTC. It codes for CASSVGEDYEQYF.

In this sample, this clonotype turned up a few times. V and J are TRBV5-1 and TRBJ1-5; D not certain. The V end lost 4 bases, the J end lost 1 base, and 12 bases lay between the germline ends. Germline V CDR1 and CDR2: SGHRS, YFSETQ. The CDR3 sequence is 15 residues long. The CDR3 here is CASSVTPWSNQPQHF. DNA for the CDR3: TGCGCCAGCAGCGTGACCCCTTGGAGCAATCAGCCCCAGCATTTT.

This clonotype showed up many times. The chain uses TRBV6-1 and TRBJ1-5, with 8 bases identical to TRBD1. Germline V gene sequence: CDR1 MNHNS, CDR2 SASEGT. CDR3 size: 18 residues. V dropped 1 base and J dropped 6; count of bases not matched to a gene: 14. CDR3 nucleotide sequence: TGTGCCAGCAGTGAAGACCCCTTTAGGACAGGGTTGGTTCAGCCCCAGCATTTT. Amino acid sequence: CASSEDPFRTGLVQPQHF.

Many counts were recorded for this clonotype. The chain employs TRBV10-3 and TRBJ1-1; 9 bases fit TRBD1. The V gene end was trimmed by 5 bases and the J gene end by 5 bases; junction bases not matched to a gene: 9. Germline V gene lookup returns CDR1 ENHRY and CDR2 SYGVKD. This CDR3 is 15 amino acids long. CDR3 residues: CAISTGGANWTEAFF. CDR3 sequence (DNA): TGTGCCATCAGTACAGGGGGCGCGAATTGGACTGAAGCTTTCTTT.

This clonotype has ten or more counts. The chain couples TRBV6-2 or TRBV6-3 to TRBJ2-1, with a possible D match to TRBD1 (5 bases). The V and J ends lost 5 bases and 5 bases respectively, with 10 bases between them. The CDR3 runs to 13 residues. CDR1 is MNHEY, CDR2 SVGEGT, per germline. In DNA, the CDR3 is TGTGCCAGCAGTACCGACAGCAACAATGAGCAGTTCTTC. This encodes CASSTDSNNEQFF.

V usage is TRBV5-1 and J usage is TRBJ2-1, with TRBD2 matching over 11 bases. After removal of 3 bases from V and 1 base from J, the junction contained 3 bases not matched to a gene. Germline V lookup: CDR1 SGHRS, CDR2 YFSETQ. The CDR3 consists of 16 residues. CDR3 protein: CASSWGLADSYNEQFF. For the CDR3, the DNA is TGCGCCAGCAGCTGGGGACTAGCGGATTCCTACAATGAGCAGTTCTTC.

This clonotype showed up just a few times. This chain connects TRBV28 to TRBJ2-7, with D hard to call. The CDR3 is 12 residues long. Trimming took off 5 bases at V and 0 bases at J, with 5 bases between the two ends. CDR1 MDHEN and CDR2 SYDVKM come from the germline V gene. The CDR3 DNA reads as TGTGCCAGCAGTCCTGTCTCCTACGAGCAGTACTTC. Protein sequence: CASSPVSYEQYF.

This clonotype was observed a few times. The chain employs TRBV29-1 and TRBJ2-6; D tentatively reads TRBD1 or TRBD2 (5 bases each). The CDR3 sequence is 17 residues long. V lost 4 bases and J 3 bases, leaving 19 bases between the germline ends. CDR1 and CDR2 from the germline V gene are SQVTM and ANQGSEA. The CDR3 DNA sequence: TGCAGCGTTGGGCTTGGGGACCCCAGGGTTGGGGCCAACGTCCTGACTTTC. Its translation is CSVGLGDPRVGANVLTF. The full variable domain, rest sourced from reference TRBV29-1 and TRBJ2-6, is SAVISQKPSRDICQRGTSLTIQCQVDSQVTMMFWYRQQPGQSLTLIATANQGSEATYESGFVIDKFPISRPNLTFSTLTVSNMSPEDSSIYLCSVGLGDPRVGANVLTFGAGSRLTVL.

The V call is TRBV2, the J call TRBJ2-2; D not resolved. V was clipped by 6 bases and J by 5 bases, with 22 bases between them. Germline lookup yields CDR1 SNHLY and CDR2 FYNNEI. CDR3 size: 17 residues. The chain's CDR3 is CASSALVGLMETGELFF. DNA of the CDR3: TGTGCCAGCAGCGCCCTCGTGGGTCTGATGGAGACCGGGGAGCTGTTTTTT.

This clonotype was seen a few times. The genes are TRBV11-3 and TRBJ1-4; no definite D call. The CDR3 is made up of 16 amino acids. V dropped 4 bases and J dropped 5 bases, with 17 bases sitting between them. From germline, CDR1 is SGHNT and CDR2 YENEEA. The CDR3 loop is CASSSMWDRPNEKLFF. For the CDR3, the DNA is TGTGCCAGCAGCTCCATGTGGGATCGACCGAATGAAAAACTGTTTTTT.

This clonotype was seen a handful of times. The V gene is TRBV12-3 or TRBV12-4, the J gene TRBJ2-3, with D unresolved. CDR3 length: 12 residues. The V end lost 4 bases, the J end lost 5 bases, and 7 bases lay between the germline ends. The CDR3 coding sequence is TGTGCCAGCAGTTCTAGGATAGATACGCAGTATTTT. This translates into CASSSRIDTQYF.

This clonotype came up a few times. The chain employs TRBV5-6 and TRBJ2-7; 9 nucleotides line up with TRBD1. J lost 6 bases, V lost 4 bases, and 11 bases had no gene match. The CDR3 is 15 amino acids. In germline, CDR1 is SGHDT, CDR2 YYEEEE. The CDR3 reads CASSTRDRALGEQYF. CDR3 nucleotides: TGTGCCAGCAGCACAAGGGACAGGGCTTTGGGCGAGCAGTACTTC.

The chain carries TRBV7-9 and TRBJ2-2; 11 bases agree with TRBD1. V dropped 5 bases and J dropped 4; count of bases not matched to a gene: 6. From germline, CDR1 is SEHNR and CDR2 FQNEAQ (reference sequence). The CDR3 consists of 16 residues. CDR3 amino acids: CASSIGQGAFTGELFF. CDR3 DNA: TGTGCCAGCAGCATAGGACAGGGGGCGTTCACCGGGGAGCTGTTTTTT.

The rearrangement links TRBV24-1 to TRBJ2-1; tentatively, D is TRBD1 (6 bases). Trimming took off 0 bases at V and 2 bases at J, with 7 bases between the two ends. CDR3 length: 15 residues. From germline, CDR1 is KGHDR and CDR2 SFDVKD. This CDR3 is CATSDLQGTYNEQFF. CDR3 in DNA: TGTGCCACCAGTGATTTGCAGGGGACCTACAATGAGCAGTTCTTC.

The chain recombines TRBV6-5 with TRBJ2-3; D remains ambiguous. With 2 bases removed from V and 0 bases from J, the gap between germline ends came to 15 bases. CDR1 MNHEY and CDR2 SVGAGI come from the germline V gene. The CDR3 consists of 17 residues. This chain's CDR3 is CASSYPSTGSSTDTQYF. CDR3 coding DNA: TGTGCCAGCAGTTACCCCAGTACCGGGTCTAGCACAGATACGCAGTATTTT.

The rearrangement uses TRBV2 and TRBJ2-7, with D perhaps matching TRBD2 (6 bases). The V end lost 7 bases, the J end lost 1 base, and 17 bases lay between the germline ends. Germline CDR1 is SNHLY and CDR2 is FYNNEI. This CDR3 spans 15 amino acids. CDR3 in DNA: TGTGCCAGCACCCTTTTAGCGGAAGCATCCTACGAGCAGTACTTC. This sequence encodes CASTLLAEASYEQYF.

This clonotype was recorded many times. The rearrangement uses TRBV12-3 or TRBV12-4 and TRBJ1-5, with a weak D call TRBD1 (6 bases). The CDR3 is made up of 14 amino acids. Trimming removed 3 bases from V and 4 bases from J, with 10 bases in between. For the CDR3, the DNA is TGTGCCAGCAGTTTTCATCAGGGGAATCAGCCCCAGCATTTT. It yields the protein CASSFHQGNQPQHF.